Each of the 9 T cell receptor beta chains below was sequenced from the same sample in a study of T cells in Graves' hyperthyroidism and ophthalmopathy. TCR beta CDR3 regions were amplified from RNA. TCR CDR3 regions were first amplified by RT-PCR with HTBI primers. TCRdb re-derived calls from the multiplex PCR reads in MiXCR, one entry per CDR3 protein. This sample has about 96,000 distinct CDR3 sequences, with about 51% found just once. The sample comprised blood. Every receptor here comes from a woman in her forties with Graves' hyperthyroidism.

J is TRBJ2-7 and V is TRBV19; tentative D call: TRBD2 (6 bases). This CDR3 has 13 amino acids. CDR1 is LNHDA and CDR2 is SQIVND in the germline V gene (reference sequence). The V gene lost 3 bases and the J gene lost 3 bases, with 9 bases spanning the gap. CDR3 in DNA: TGTGCCAGTAGTATCACAGCGGGCTACGAGCAGTACTTC. Translated: CASSITAGYEQYF.

The chain carries TRBV10-3 and TRBJ2-6, with 7 bases fitting TRBD1. The ends lost 7 bases at V and 4 bases at J; junction bases unmatched: 1. The CDR3 is made up of 13 amino acids. The germline gives CDR1 ENHRY, CDR2 SYGVKD. CDR3 nucleotide sequence: TGTGCCATCAAGACAGGGGGGGCCAACGTCCTGACTTTC. This codes for CAIKTGGANVLTF.

This clonotype was detected ten times or more. The CDR3 coding sequence is TGTGCCAGCAGCTCCTCCGGGACAGGGGTAGAGACCCAGTACTTC. Amino acids: CASSSSGTGVETQYF. The chain recombines TRBV7-3 with TRBJ2-5; 10 nucleotides align to TRBD1. The J segment lost 4 bases and the V segment lost 4 bases, leaving 6 bases of the junction unmatched. Germline CDR1 is SGHTA and CDR2 is FQGTGA. The CDR3 sequence is 15 residues long.

This clonotype was picked up many times. The chain has TRBV12-3 or TRBV12-4 and TRBJ1-1; 9 positions agree with TRBD1. V shed 8 bases, J shed 1 base, and the junction held 2 bases outside the gene matches. This CDR3 has 13 residues. The CDR3 spells CASSTGGNTEAFF. The CDR3 DNA reads as TGTGCCAGCTCGACAGGGGGGAACACTGAAGCTTTCTTT.

About this clonotype: One end of the junction is discordant with germline, which a read error may explain. In DNA, the CDR3 is TGTGCCATCAGTGAGGCCCTGCTGGGGAGGCAGCCCCAGCATTTT. Its protein is CAISEALLGRQPQHF. The chain joins TRBV6-6 to TRBJ1-5; D remains ambiguous. Germline V gene lookup returns CDR1 MNHNY and CDR2 SVGAGI (reference sequence). The CDR3 totals 15 residues.

This clonotype was seen at least ten times. The chain combines TRBV20-1 with TRBJ2-3, with 13 bases fitting TRBD2. After removal of 5 bases from V and 4 bases from J, the junction contained 6 bases not matched to a gene. This CDR3 comprises 15 residues. The germline V gene has CDR1 DFQATT and CDR2 SNEGSKA (reference sequence). CDR3 region: CSAGRTSGRPDTQYF. The CDR3 DNA reads as TGCAGTGCTGGAAGGACTAGCGGGAGACCAGATACGCAGTATTTT.

For this clonotype: Sequence at one end of the junction differs from germline and may be a read error. The CDR3 loop is CSATGDIYGHTF. CDR3 DNA sequence: TGCAGCGCCACAGGGGACATCTATGGCCACACCTTC. V usage is TRBV29-1 and J usage is TRBJ1-2, with 7 bases fitting TRBD1. Germline V gives CDR1 SQVTM, CDR2 ANQGSEA. The CDR3 has 12 residues.

The rearrangement uses TRBV7-2 and TRBJ1-2; TRBD1 is a possible D gene (5 bases). In germline, CDR1 is SGHTA, CDR2 FQGNSA. Trimming took 5 bases from V and 8 from J, leaving 21 bases between them. The CDR3 extends over 15 amino acids. For the CDR3, the DNA is TGTGCCAGCAGCCGTACTGGGGCAGGTTCCTACGGCTACACCTTC. Amino acid sequence: CASSRTGAGSYGYTF. Full variable domain (rest looked up from reference TRBV7-2 and TRBJ1-2): GAGVSQSPSNKVTEKGKDVELRCDPISGHTALYWYRQSLGQGLEFLIYFQGNSAPDKSGLPSDRFSAERTGGSVSTLTIQRTQQEDSAVYLCASSRTGAGSYGYTFGSGTRLTVV.

The chain recombines TRBV10-3 with TRBJ2-7; D not certain. Germline CDR1 and CDR2: ENHRY and SYGVKD. The ends were cut back, 9 bases at V and 4 bases at J, with 10 bases in the middle. This CDR3 is built from 11 residues. The CDR3 DNA sequence: TGTGCCATAGGAGACGGGTACGAGCAGTACTTC. This translates into CAIGDGYEQYF.